The sample holds a few counts of the clone carrying this TCR beta chain. Its antigen is still unknown. Trimming removed 2 bases from V and 1 base from J, with 13 bases in between. The germline CDR1 and CDR2 sequences are SGHVS and FNYEAQ. This CDR3 spans 16 amino acids. The TCRbeta library incorporated unique molecular identifiers. TCRdb reprocessed the PCR reads via MiXCR and lists one record per CDR3 protein. The table shows roughly 110,000 distinct CDR3 sequences, with around a tenth occurring only once. The entry originates in a study of T-cell reconstitution after alpha-beta-depleted transplantation in children. Findings and limits, study-wide: T cells produced anew were the main source of T-cell counts and diversity one year after transplant. By about two months after transplant, alpha-beta T cells reportedly arose from several hundred graft clones that had expanded. Elevated TCRbeta diversity at day 60 was traced, in some patients, to surviving recipient T cells and thymic progenitors.

This clonotype was sampled from a boy between 2 and 10 years old with acute lymphoblastic leukemia, due to receive a stem cell transplant. The material was PBMCs, obtained before TCRalphabeta/CD19-depleted stem cell transplant. The chain uses TRBV7-6 and TRBJ2-3; D possibly uses TRBD1 or TRBD2 (6 bases each). Written as DNA, the CDR3 is TGTGCCAGCAGCTTACTGGGGGGCACACGCACAGATACGCAGTATTTT. Protein: CASSLLGGTRTDTQYF.